The 27 T cell receptor beta chains below all came from one sample that was sequenced in a study of cytomegalovirus exposure and HLA in healthy donors. It was with 60 Vbeta and 13 Jbeta primers that the PCR ran. Some clones are missing from TCRdb's copy, which holds only in-frame ones; the method was immunoSEQ multiplex PCR. The sample carries over 75,000 clones, roughly 86% recorded once. Specimen: PBMCs. Receptors were obtained from a man aged 25-40 years in good health and CMV-seropositive.

The V gene is TRBV6-1, the J gene TRBJ2-3; D might be TRBD1 (7 bases). This CDR3 has 15 residues. Trimming removed 4 bases at V and 0 bases at J, with 11 bases between. CDR1 MNHNS and CDR2 SASEGT come from the germline V gene. CDR3 DNA: TGTGCCAGCAGTGGGGCGGGACAGAGCACAGATACGCAGTATTTT. Its protein is CASSGAGQSTDTQYF.

The chain couples TRBV9 to TRBJ1-3, with a tentative D call TRBD1 (5 bases). The ends were cut back, 1 base at V and 1 base at J, with 12 bases in the middle. From germline, CDR1 is SGDLS and CDR2 YYNGEE. CDR3 length equals 16 residues. The CDR3 region is CASSVMGGGSGNTIYF. The CDR3 DNA reads TGTGCCAGCAGCGTAATGGGCGGGGGATCTGGAAACACCATATATTTT.

V is TRBV28 and J is TRBJ2-4; 11 bases line up with TRBD2. From germline, CDR1 is MDHEN and CDR2 SYDVKM. The CDR3 covers 19 residues. V was pared by 2 bases and J by 0 bases, with 9 bases of the junction left unmatched. The CDR3 here is CASSLDPRLAGLAKNIQYF. CDR3 in DNA: TGTGCCAGCAGTTTAGACCCTCGACTAGCGGGATTAGCCAAAAACATTCAGTACTTC.

This clone was observed once. This chain uses TRBV2 with TRBJ2-1, with no clear D. V was pared by 2 bases and J by 4 bases, with 9 bases between. The CDR3 totals 14 residues. The germline CDR1 and CDR2 sequences are SNHLY and FYNNEI. The CDR3 loop reads CASSEPRVYNEQFF. The CDR3 DNA follows: TGTGCCAGCAGTGAACCCCGAGTATACAATGAGCAGTTCTTC.

The chain employs TRBV4-2 and TRBJ2-2, with D perhaps TRBD2 (6 bases). The CDR3 is 15 amino acids. The ends were cut back, 3 bases at V and 3 bases at J, with 11 bases in the middle. Germline lookup yields CDR1 LGHNA and CDR2 YNFKEQ. Here the CDR3 DNA reads TGTGCCAGCAGCCAGGGACGGAGGGACACCGGGGAGCTGTTTTTT. Translated: CASSQGRRDTGELFF.

This chain connects TRBV5-1 to TRBJ2-7; no clear D gene. In germline, CDR1 is SGHRS, CDR2 YFSETQ. The CDR3 loop spans 13 amino acids. V lost 0 bases and J 3 bases, leaving 7 bases between the germline ends. DNA of the CDR3: TGCGCCAGCAGCTTGGGGAGCGTCTACGAGCAGTACTTC. This codes for CASSLGSVYEQYF.

The chain joins TRBV28 to TRBJ1-2; D is undetermined. V lost 4 bases, J lost 2 bases, and 5 bases lay in between. Germline assignment: CDR1 MDHEN and CDR2 SYDVKM. The CDR3 contains 12 residues. The CDR3 DNA sequence: TGTGCCAGCAGTTGGGAGAACTATGGCTACACCTTC. Translated, it gives CASSWENYGYTF.

The gene calls are TRBV6-6 and TRBJ2-7, with 8 nucleotides matching TRBD1. CDR3 length: 15 amino acids. Unmatched junction bases numbered 3, after V lost 2 bases and J lost 0 bases. Germline loops: CDR1 MNHNY, CDR2 SVGAGI (reference sequence). The CDR3, as DNA: TGTGCCAGCAGTTACGGACAGGGAAGCTCCTACGAGCAGTACTTC. Amino acid sequence: CASSYGQGSSYEQYF.

This chain uses TRBV11-1 with TRBJ2-6, with a possible D match to TRBD2 (5 bases). The germline V gene has CDR1 SGHAT and CDR2 FQDESV (reference sequence). The CDR3 totals 17 residues. With 5 bases removed from V and 1 base from J, the gap between germline ends came to 15 bases. CDR3 amino acids: CASSARTLVSGANVLTF. The CDR3 nucleotides are TGTGCCAGCAGCGCGCGGACTCTCGTATCTGGGGCCAACGTCCTGACTTTC.

The V gene is TRBV6-1, the J gene TRBJ1-2, with D unresolved. CDR3 size: 15 residues. Germline lookup yields CDR1 MNHNS and CDR2 SASEGT. V lost 0 bases, J lost 8 bases, and 16 bases lay in between. The chain's CDR3 is CASSEARQTSGGYTF. The CDR3 nucleotides read TGTGCCAGCAGTGAAGCTCGGCAGACGAGCGGAGGCTACACCTTC.

The rearrangement links TRBV18 to TRBJ1-4; tentatively, D is TRBD1 (6 bases). This CDR3 spans 16 amino acids. Trimming took 1 base from V and 5 from J, leaving 14 bases between them. CDR1 and CDR2 from the germline V gene are KGHSH and LQKENI. The CDR3 DNA is TGTGCCAGCTCACCACTAGTCCAGGGGCGGAATGAAAAACTGTTTTTT. Amino acid sequence: CASSPLVQGRNEKLFF.

DNA for the CDR3: TGTGCCAGCAGACAGGACAGGGGGGAATATCAGCCCCAGCATTTT. It codes for CASRQDRGEYQPQHF. The chain joins TRBV2 to TRBJ1-5; TRBD1 matches 10 bases. V lost 6 bases, J lost 5 bases, and 7 bases stayed unmatched. The germline gives CDR1 SNHLY, CDR2 FYNNEI. This CDR3 is 15 amino acids long.

V gene TRBV5-4 combines with J gene TRBJ2-2; D remains unclear. The V end lost 5 bases, the J end lost 3 bases, and 5 bases lay between the germline ends. The CDR3 is made up of 12 amino acids. Germline-derived CDR1 and CDR2 are SGHNT and YYREEE (reference sequence). CDR3 sequence (DNA): TGTGCCAGCAGGGCTTACACCGGGGAGCTGTTTTTT. Residues: CASRAYTGELFF.

The CDR3 sequence: CASSMNAGGPQEQYF. CDR3 nucleotides: TGTGCCAGTAGTATGAACGCGGGAGGCCCCCAGGAGCAGTACTTC. The gene calls are TRBV19 and TRBJ2-7; 8 bases line up with TRBD2. J was trimmed by 7 bases and V by 3 bases; bases with no gene match: 11. Germline V lookup: CDR1 LNHDA, CDR2 SQIVND (reference sequence). This CDR3 comprises 15 residues.

The rearrangement joins TRBV19 to TRBJ1-5; 12 positions match TRBD1. The V gene's germline CDR1 is LNHDA and CDR2 SQIVND (reference sequence). This CDR3 is 18 amino acids long. V shed 6 bases, J shed 0 bases, and the junction held 9 bases outside the gene matches. CDR3 protein: CASSNPGQGASSNQPQHF. CDR3 nucleotides: TGTGCCAGTAGCAACCCGGGACAGGGGGCCTCTAGCAATCAGCCCCAGCATTTT.

The chain links TRBV7-8 to TRBJ1-2; possibly TRBD1 for D (6 bases). CDR3 size: 17 residues. Trimming took 7 bases from V and 1 from J, leaving 22 bases between them. Germline CDR1 SGHVS, CDR2 FQNEAQ. CDR3 nucleotide sequence: TGTGCCAGCAAGCCGTTTAGGAATGGACAGCTTAACTATGGCTACACCTTC. Translating it yields CASKPFRNGQLNYGYTF. The whole variable domain, remainder taken from reference TRBV7-8 and TRBJ1-2, is GAGVSQSPRYKVAKRGQDVALRCDPISGHVSLFWYQQALGQGPEFLTYFQNEAQLDKSGLPSDRFFAERPEGSVSTLKIQRTQQEDSAVYLCASKPFRNGQLNYGYTFGSGTRLTVV.

The V gene is TRBV29-1, the J gene TRBJ2-5; TRBD1 matches 7 bases. The DNA matches TRBJ2-7 better at its end, which makes the J call doubtful. There are 14 residues in the CDR3. Germline V CDR1 and CDR2: SQVTM, ANQGSEA. CDR3 DNA: TGCAGCGTTAATGTTCGGGACAGCTTCTACGAGCAGTACTTC. It yields the protein CSVNVRDSFYEQYF.

This clone has just one count. The rearrangement uses TRBV28 and TRBJ2-2, with D tentatively TRBD1 (6 bases). Trimming removed 5 bases from V and 5 bases from J, with 21 bases in between. CDR3 length: 17 residues. Germline V gene sequence: CDR1 MDHEN, CDR2 SYDVKM. The DNA of the CDR3 is TGTGCCAGCAGTGGGGGCTGGGCGTCATCAGGGACCGGGGAGCTGTTTTTT. Translated, it gives CASSGGWASSGTGELFF.

CDR3: CASRYVGGGFRGYTF. DNA of the CDR3: TGTGCCAGCAGATATGTAGGGGGTGGGTTTAGGGGCTACACCTTC. The chain combines TRBV27 with TRBJ1-2, with D perhaps TRBD1 (6 bases). V was pared by 6 bases and J by 8 bases, with 22 bases between. The germline V gene has CDR1 MNHEY and CDR2 SMNVEV (reference sequence). CDR3 length: 15 residues.

A remark on this clone: The sample carries other DNA sequences with the same CDR3. The gene calls are TRBV6-1 and TRBJ2-2; 11 nucleotides match TRBD2. J was trimmed by 4 bases and V by 3 bases; bases with no gene match: 1. The CDR3 loop spans 15 amino acids. Per germline, CDR1 MNHNS and CDR2 SASEGT. CDR3 protein: CASSELAGGTGELFF. The CDR3 DNA reads as TGTGCCAGCAGTGAGCTAGCGGGAGGCACCGGGGAGCTGTTTTTT.

V is TRBV19 and J is TRBJ1-3; TRBD1 agrees at 7 bases. V trimming: 3 bases; J trimming: 1 base; junction bases outside the gene matches: 6. The CDR3 has 16 amino acids. CDR1 and CDR2 from the germline V gene are LNHDA and SQIVND (reference sequence). CDR3 region: CASSMDRPTSGNTIYF. The CDR3 DNA sequence: TGTGCCAGTAGTATGGACAGGCCGACTTCTGGAAACACCATATATTTT.

V is TRBV5-4 and J is TRBJ2-7, with 8 bases aligning to TRBD1. Germline V gene data show CDR1 as SGHNT and CDR2 as YYREEE (reference sequence). V was pared by 0 bases and J by 3 bases, with 5 bases of the junction left unmatched. This CDR3 spans 15 amino acids. CDR3 DNA: TGTGCCAGCAGCTTGGTCACCGGGACAGGCTACGAGCAGTACTTC. Residues: CASSLVTGTGYEQYF.

The chain uses TRBV7-3 and TRBJ2-2, with D possibly matching TRBD2 (6 bases). The CDR3 is 17 amino acids. The germline V gene encodes CDR1 SGHTA and CDR2 FQGTGA. V was pared by 5 bases and J by 6 bases, with 22 bases between. In DNA, the CDR3 is TGTGCCAGCAGCCCCCAAGGAGGCGGGGTTTTTTCCGGGGAGCTGTTTTTT. Translation: CASSPQGGGVFSGELFF.

The V gene is TRBV30, the J gene TRBJ1-2; weak D call: TRBD1 (6 bases). CDR3 length: 15 amino acids. CDR1 and CDR2 from the germline V gene are GTSNPN and SVGIG (reference sequence). V was clipped by 3 bases and J by 6 bases, with 20 bases between them. CDR3 nucleotide sequence: TGTGCCTGGAGCCGAATGGGGGCAGGGAGTGATGGCTACACCTTC. The encoded protein is CAWSRMGAGSDGYTF.

The CDR3 coding sequence is TGTGCCAGCAGCTTAGAGGGGAACACCGGGGAGCTGTTTTTT. This sequence encodes CASSLEGNTGELFF. The V gene is TRBV5-5, the J gene TRBJ2-2, with a possible D match to TRBD2 (5 bases). The CDR3 consists of 14 residues. Germline V gene sequence: CDR1 SGHKS, CDR2 YYEKEE (reference sequence). With 2 bases removed from V and 1 base from J, the gap between germline ends came to 6 bases.

The chain couples TRBV7-9 to TRBJ2-5; D may be TRBD2 (5 bases). Germline CDR1 and CDR2: SEHNR and FQNEAQ (reference sequence). The CDR3 has 13 amino acids. V was cut by 2 bases and J by 5 bases, with 9 bases left in between. CDR3 in DNA: TGTGCCAGCAGCTTACGGGGTTCTGAGACCCAGTACTTC. This sequence encodes CASSLRGSETQYF.

The chain is built from TRBV6-5 and TRBJ2-2, with D hard to call. Germline values: CDR1 MNHEY, CDR2 SVGAGI. V was cut by 1 base and J by 1 base, with 7 bases left in between. The CDR3 contains 15 residues. The CDR3 region has the DNA TGTGCCAGCAGTTACTGGGCAGAGAACACCGGGGAGCTGTTTTTT. It specifies CASSYWAENTGELFF.